Only a few counts were recorded for the clone carrying this T cell receptor (beta chain). This table comes from immunoSEQ multiplex PCR, and its TCRdb copy is limited to in-frame clones, with some not included. The table lists hundreds of thousands of clones, approximately 82% of them singletons. Germline V gene data show CDR1 as LNHDA and CDR2 as SQIVND (reference sequence). V lost 5 bases and J 6 bases, leaving 10 bases between the germline ends. The length of the CDR3 is 13 residues. This sample is part of a study of blood T cell repertoires in COVID-19. This TCR was recovered from an elderly man with acute or convalescent COVID-19. This chain uses TRBV19 with TRBJ2-2; D might be TRBD1 (5 bases). What was sequenced was peripheral blood. CDR3 loop: CASSSPGSGELFF. The DNA for the CDR3 is TGTGCCAGTAGTTCACCAGGGTCCGGGGAGCTGTTTTTT.